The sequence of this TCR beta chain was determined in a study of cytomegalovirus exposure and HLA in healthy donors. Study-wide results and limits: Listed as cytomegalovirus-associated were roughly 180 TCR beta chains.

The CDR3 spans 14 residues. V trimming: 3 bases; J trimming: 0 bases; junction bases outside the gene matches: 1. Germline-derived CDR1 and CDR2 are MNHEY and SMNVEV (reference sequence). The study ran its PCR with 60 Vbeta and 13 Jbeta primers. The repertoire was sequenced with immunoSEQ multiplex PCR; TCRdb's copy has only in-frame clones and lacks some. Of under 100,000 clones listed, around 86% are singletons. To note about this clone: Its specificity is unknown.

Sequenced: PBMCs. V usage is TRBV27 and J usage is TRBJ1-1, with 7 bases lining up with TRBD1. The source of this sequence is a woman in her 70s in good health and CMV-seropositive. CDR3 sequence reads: CASSLGQMNTEAFF. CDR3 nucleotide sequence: TGTGCCAGCAGTTTGGGACAGATGAACACTGAAGCTTTCTTT.